Listed below are T cell receptor beta chains from one sample, sequenced in a study of T cell responses to AZD1222 COVID-19 vaccine. Sequencing was performed with immunoSEQ multiplex PCR; in TCRdb, only in-frame clones are kept and a portion is missing. Of about 110,000 clones in the sample, about 86% are singletons; the top ten hold approximately 3%. The starting material was peripheral blood, obtained on day 0 of AZD1222 vaccination. These receptor sequences come from an adult in good health. Both conserved end residues are trimmed from each CDR3.

J gene	V gene	CDR3 protein
TRBJ1-1	TRBV6-1	ASSEMFVNTEAF
TRBJ2-1	TRBV4-1	ASSLPDSRVRKGGSYNEQF
TRBJ1-1	TRBV30	AFGLNTEAF
TRBJ2-1	TRBV2	ASSADTSINEQF
TRBJ1-3	TRBV6-5	ASSLGHSSGNTIY
TRBJ1-3	TRBV28	ATRGSGNTIY
TRBJ2-7	TRBV2	ASSDWDSTTYEQY
TRBJ2-3	TRBV7-9	ASTILAGGSGDTQY
TRBJ1-4	TRBV19	ASSDNQGSYGKLF
TRBJ2-3	TRBV10-3	AISEYAGGTDTQY